This is a list of T cell receptor beta chains from one sample in a study of blood T cell repertoires in COVID-19. Clones were read by immunoSEQ multiplex PCR, and TCRdb kept only the in-frame ones, dropping some. The sample lists roughly 200,000 clones; 86% were seen once. What was sequenced was PBMCs or T cells enriched from blood (not recorded which). These receptors came from a man aged 35 to 55 with acute COVID-19. The CDR3 runs from the conserved cysteine through the conserved F or W. Fields, in order: CDR3 DNA, CDR3 protein, J gene, D gene, V gene, clone size. The D gene is left open where the match is weak. Where a row states a size, it is once, few, many or the class of an expanded clone; other rows omit it.

CDR3 DNA: TGTGCCAGCAGTTTGGGCCAAAAAGTCACCTACAATGAGCAGTTCTTC
CDR3 protein: CASSLGQKVTYNEQFF
J gene: TRBJ2-1
D gene: .
V gene: TRBV28
clone size: .

CDR3 DNA: TGTGCCAGCAGTGAGAGCGAAGAGACCCAGTACTTC
CDR3 protein: CASSESEETQYF
J gene: TRBJ2-5
D gene: .
V gene: TRBV2
clone size: .

CDR3 DNA: TGTGCCAGCAGCTCATGGACACTCTCTGGAAACACCATATATTTT
CDR3 protein: CASSSWTLSGNTIYF
J gene: TRBJ1-3
D gene: .
V gene: TRBV7-9
clone size: .

CDR3 DNA: TGTGCCAGTAGTATAGTGGGACTAGCTGCGTTGTCCGGGGAGCTGTTTTTT
CDR3 protein: CASSIVGLAALSGELFF
J gene: TRBJ2-2
D gene: TRBD2
V gene: TRBV19
clone size: once

CDR3 DNA: TGTGCCAGCAGCTTGGACGGTCAACCAGGCGATGAGCAGTTCTTC
CDR3 protein: CASSLDGQPGDEQFF
J gene: TRBJ2-1
D gene: .
V gene: TRBV5-4
clone size: .

CDR3 DNA: TGTGCCAGCAGCCACAGGGGGGTTTACAATGAGCAGTTCTTC
CDR3 protein: CASSHRGVYNEQFF
J gene: TRBJ2-1
D gene: TRBD1
V gene: TRBV2
clone size: few

CDR3 DNA: TGCAGTGCTAGTGGGACAGGGGGCGCTAGGGAGACCCAGTACTTC
CDR3 protein: CSASGTGGARETQYF
J gene: TRBJ2-5
D gene: TRBD1
V gene: TRBV20-1
clone size: .

CDR3 DNA: TGCAGCGTTTCCCTGGCAGGGCTAGGGGGCACAGATACGCAGTATTTT
CDR3 protein: CSVSLAGLGGTDTQYF
J gene: TRBJ2-3
D gene: .
V gene: TRBV29-1
clone size: .

CDR3 DNA: TGTGCCAGCAGCCCCGAGATTGCCGCCGGGGAGCTGTTTTTT
CDR3 protein: CASSPEIAAGELFF
J gene: TRBJ2-2
D gene: .
V gene: TRBV7-3
clone size: .

CDR3 DNA: TGCGCCAGCAGTGAGGTCGGTACAGATACGCAGTATTTT
CDR3 protein: CASSEVGTDTQYF
J gene: TRBJ2-3
D gene: .
V gene: TRBV10-1
clone size: .

CDR3 DNA: TGTGCCAGCACCCGACAATTCCCGACAGGGGGTTGGCCCGGGGAGCTGTTTTTT
CDR3 protein: CASTRQFPTGGWPGELFF
J gene: TRBJ2-2
D gene: TRBD1
V gene: TRBV2
clone size: .

CDR3 DNA: TGCGCCAGCGGGCGGGAGAGGAACACCGGGGAGCTGTTTTTT
CDR3 protein: CASGRERNTGELFF
J gene: TRBJ2-2
D gene: TRBD2
V gene: TRBV5-1
clone size: .

CDR3 DNA: TGTGCCAGCAGGGGGACAGGGGATTACAATGAGCAGTTCTTC
CDR3 protein: CASRGTGDYNEQFF
J gene: TRBJ2-1
D gene: TRBD1
V gene: TRBV9
clone size: .

CDR3 DNA: TGTGCCAGCAGCCAACCGGTGTCTTACAATGAGCAGTTCTTC
CDR3 protein: CASSQPVSYNEQFF
J gene: TRBJ2-1
D gene: .
V gene: TRBV7-2
clone size: .

CDR3 DNA: TGTGCCAGCAGTCCCCACAGGGACGCAGATACGCAGTATTTT
CDR3 protein: CASSPHRDADTQYF
J gene: TRBJ2-3
D gene: .
V gene: TRBV28
clone size: .

CDR3 DNA: TGTGCCAGCAGCCAACCACTAGCGAGGAGCTCCTACGAGCAGTACTTC
CDR3 protein: CASSQPLARSSYEQYF
J gene: TRBJ2-7
D gene: TRBD2
V gene: TRBV5-5
clone size: .

CDR3 DNA: TGTGCCAGCAGCTTAGACCTAGCGAGCTCCTACGAGCAGTACTTC
CDR3 protein: CASSLDLASSYEQYF
J gene: TRBJ2-7
D gene: .
V gene: TRBV7-8
clone size: .

CDR3 DNA: TGTGCCAGAAGCTTAAATCGGCGGGAGAACTACGAGCAGTACTTC
CDR3 protein: CARSLNRRENYEQYF
J gene: TRBJ2-7
D gene: .
V gene: TRBV7-5
clone size: .